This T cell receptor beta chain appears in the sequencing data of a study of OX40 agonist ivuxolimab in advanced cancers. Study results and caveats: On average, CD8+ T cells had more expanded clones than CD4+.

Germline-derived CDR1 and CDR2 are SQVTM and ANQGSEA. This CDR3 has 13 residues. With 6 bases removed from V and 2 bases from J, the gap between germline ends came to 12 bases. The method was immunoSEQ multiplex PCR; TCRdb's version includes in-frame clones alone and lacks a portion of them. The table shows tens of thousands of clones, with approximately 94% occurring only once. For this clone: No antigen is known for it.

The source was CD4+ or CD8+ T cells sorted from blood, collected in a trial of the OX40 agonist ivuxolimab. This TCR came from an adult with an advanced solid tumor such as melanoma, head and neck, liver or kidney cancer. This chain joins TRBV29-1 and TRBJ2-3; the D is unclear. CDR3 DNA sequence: TGCAGCGTCTCAGCACATTCCACAGATACGCAGTATTTT. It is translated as CSVSAHSTDTQYF.